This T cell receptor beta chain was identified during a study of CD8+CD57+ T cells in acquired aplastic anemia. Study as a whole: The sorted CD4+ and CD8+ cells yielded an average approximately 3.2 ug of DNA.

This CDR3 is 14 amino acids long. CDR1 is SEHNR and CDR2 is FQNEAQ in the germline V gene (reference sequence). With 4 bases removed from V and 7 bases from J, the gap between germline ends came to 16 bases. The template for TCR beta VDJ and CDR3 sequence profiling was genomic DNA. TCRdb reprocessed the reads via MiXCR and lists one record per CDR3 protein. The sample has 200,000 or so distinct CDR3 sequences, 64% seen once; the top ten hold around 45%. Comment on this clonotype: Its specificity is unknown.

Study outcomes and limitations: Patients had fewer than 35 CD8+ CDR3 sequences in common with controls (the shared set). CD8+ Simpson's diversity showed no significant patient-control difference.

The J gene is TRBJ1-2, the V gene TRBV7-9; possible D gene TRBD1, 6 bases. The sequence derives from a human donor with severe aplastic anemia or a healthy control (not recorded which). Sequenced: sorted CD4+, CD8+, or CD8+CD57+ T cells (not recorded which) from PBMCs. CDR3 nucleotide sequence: TGTGCCAGCAGCTACCCAGGGGTGCCGGGTGGCTACACCTTC. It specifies CASSYPGVPGGYTF.